Listed here are 6 T cell receptor beta chains from one sample, sequenced in a study of blood T cell repertoires in COVID-19. The data were produced by immunoSEQ multiplex PCR, yet TCRdb's version contains in-frame clones alone and is incomplete. The data hold about 45,000 clones, with roughly nine tenths observed a single time. The source material was peripheral blood. The receptors stem from a human donor in a cohort sampled during active COVID-19.

The chain links TRBV7-9 to TRBJ2-1; 8 bases align to TRBD1. V lost 4 bases to trimming and J lost 5 bases; unmatched junction nucleotides: 10. Germline CDR1 is SEHNR and CDR2 is FQNEAQ (reference sequence). There are 16 residues in the CDR3. This chain's CDR3 is CASSSHRQGFHNEQFF. The CDR3, as DNA: TGTGCCAGCAGCTCGCACAGACAGGGGTTCCACAATGAGCAGTTCTTC.

This rearrangement joins TRBV7-2 to TRBJ1-2, with a tentative D call TRBD1 (5 bases). CDR3 length: 13 amino acids. Trimming pared 1 base from V and 8 bases from J, leaving 11 bases between. Germline CDR1 SGHTA, CDR2 FQGNSA. In nucleotides, the CDR3 is TGTGCCAGCAGCTTAGGCACGGGGGTAGGCTACACCTTC. Translation: CASSLGTGVGYTF.

This chain links TRBV11-2 with TRBJ1-1, with D tentatively TRBD1 (5 bases). From germline, CDR1 is SGHAT and CDR2 FQNNGV. The length of the CDR3 is 14 residues. Trimming took 5 bases from V and 5 from J, leaving 15 bases between them. The CDR3 region has the DNA TGTGCCAGCAGCAGAGTTGGGGGGTGGACTGAAGCTTTCTTT. Translating it yields CASSRVGGWTEAFF.

The chain employs TRBV6-5 and TRBJ2-7; maybe TRBD2 (5 bases). V lost 6 bases and J lost 6, with 12 bases in between. Germline assignment: CDR1 MNHEY and CDR2 SVGAGI. This CDR3 comprises 12 residues. Here the CDR3 reads CASSLRGFEQYF. For the CDR3, the DNA is TGTGCCAGCAGCCTTCGGGGTTTCGAGCAGTACTTC.

V usage is TRBV6-6 and J usage is TRBJ2-1, with D hard to call. The CDR3 is made up of 11 amino acids. CDR1 is MNHNY and CDR2 is SVGAGI in the germline V gene (reference sequence). The V and J ends lost 6 bases and 8 bases respectively, with 8 bases between them. The CDR3 sequence is CASSPTYEQFF. In DNA, the CDR3 is TGTGCCAGCAGCCCGACTTATGAGCAGTTCTTC.

The V gene is TRBV6-4, the J gene TRBJ2-1; weak D call: TRBD1 (5 bases). Germline V gene lookup returns CDR1 MRHNA and CDR2 SNTAGT. This CDR3 has 14 amino acids. V was cut by 2 bases and J by 8 bases, with 13 bases left in between. In DNA, the CDR3 is TGTGCCAGCAGTGACGGGGCTGGGCGTGATGAGCAGTTCTTC. This encodes CASSDGAGRDEQFF.